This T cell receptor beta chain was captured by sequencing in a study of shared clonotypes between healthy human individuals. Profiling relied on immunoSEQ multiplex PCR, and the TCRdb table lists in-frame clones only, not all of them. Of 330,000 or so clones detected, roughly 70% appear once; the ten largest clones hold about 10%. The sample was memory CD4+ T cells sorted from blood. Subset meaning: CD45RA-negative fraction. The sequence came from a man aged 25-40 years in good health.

CDR3 DNA: TGTGCCAGCAGCGCGCCCCGCGAGACCCAGTACTTC. As protein: CASSAPRETQYF. The chain couples TRBV5-4 to TRBJ2-5; no definite D call. The CDR3 spans 12 residues. V dropped 4 bases and J dropped 5 bases, with 9 bases sitting between them. Looked up from germline, CDR1 is SGHNT and CDR2 is YYREEE (reference sequence). Together with reference TRBV5-4 and TRBJ2-5, the CDR3 gives the full variable domain: ETGVTQSPTHLIKTRGQQVTLRCSSQSGHNTVSWYQQALGQGPQFIFQYYREEENGRGNFPPRFSGLQFPNYSSELNVNALELDDSALYLCASSAPRETQYFGPGTRLLVL.